At least ten counts were recorded for the clone carrying this T cell receptor (beta chain). Antigen: not known. These data originate in a study of T cells in Graves' hyperthyroidism and ophthalmopathy. The study, taken as a whole, reports: Progression to ophthalmopathy was predicted a median of 6.5 months early. Patients with ophthalmopathy were separated from those with stable hyperthyroidism by a 13 V-J model. Appearing also in blood were most of the thyroid clonotypes expanded above 0.001.

Per the germline V gene, CDR1 is MNHEY and CDR2 is SVGEGT. The CDR3 is 12 amino acids. Trimming pared 2 bases from V and 3 bases from J, leaving 4 bases between. The investigators amplified TCR beta CDR3 regions from RNA transcripts. The study used the HTBI primer set for a first-round RT-PCR of the TCR CDR3. In TCRdb, the multiplex PCR reads were re-called with MiXCR into one record per CDR3 protein. The sample includes about 270,000 distinct CDR3 sequences, roughly 15% of them seen just once. The rearrangement uses TRBV6-2 or TRBV6-3 and TRBJ1-2; no firm D call. The receptor comes from a woman between 45 and 65 years old with Graves' hyperthyroidism that later progressed to Graves' ophthalmopathy. The sample taken for sequencing was blood. DNA for the CDR3: TGTGCCAGCAGTTACCGTGACTATGGCTACACCTTC. Its protein is CASSYRDYGYTF.